The 14 T cell receptor beta chains listed next were all sequenced from one sample in a study of blood T cell repertoires in COVID-19. Some clones are missing from TCRdb's copy, which holds only in-frame ones; the method was immunoSEQ multiplex PCR. The sample has 200,000 to 300,000 clones; 75% to 95% are singletons. The sample comprised peripheral blood. These receptors were collected from a person aged 18 to 30 with COVID-19, enrolled during active disease.

This chain's CDR3 is CAWNPRGQHTDTQYF. The CDR3 DNA is TGTGCCTGGAACCCACGGGGACAGCACACAGATACGCAGTATTTT. V gene TRBV30 combines with J gene TRBJ2-3; TRBD1 agrees at 7 bases. CDR1 is GTSNPN, CDR2 SVGIG, per germline (reference sequence). The trim removed 4 bases at V and 2 bases at J, leaving 9 bases unmatched. The CDR3 runs 15 residues.

The V gene is TRBV18, the J gene TRBJ1-1; the D gene is possibly TRBD1 (5 bases). V was trimmed by 4 bases and J by 1 base, leaving 7 bases between them. Germline V gene data show CDR1 as KGHSH and CDR2 as LQKENI. The length of the CDR3 is 13 residues. The CDR3 spells CASSLGQNTEAFF. The CDR3, as DNA: TGTGCCAGCTCACTCGGACAGAACACTGAAGCTTTCTTT.

The chain is built from TRBV9 and TRBJ2-7; 8 positions agree with TRBD2. The CDR3 sequence is 16 residues long. J gave up 2 bases and V 4 bases, and 11 bases lay outside the gene matches. Germline CDR1 SGDLS, CDR2 YYNGEE. The chain's CDR3 is CASSPTLAGLTYEQYF. The DNA for the CDR3 is TGTGCCAGCAGCCCTACCCTAGCGGGTCTTACCTACGAGCAGTACTTC.

The V call is TRBV7-2, the J call TRBJ2-7; 7 bases line up with TRBD1. Unmatched junction bases numbered 8, after V lost 3 bases and J lost 3 bases. This CDR3 region has 15 residues. In germline, CDR1 is SGHTA, CDR2 FQGNSA. CDR3 sequence: CASSFDREKVYEQYF. CDR3 DNA sequence: TGTGCCAGCAGCTTCGACAGGGAAAAAGTCTACGAGCAGTACTTC.

This rearrangement joins TRBV3-1 (or the pseudogene TRBV3-2) to TRBJ2-3; weak D call: TRBD2 (5 bases). The germline V gene encodes CDR1 LGHDT and CDR2 YNNKEL (reference sequence). The length of the CDR3 is 16 residues. Trimming stripped 1 base from V and 3 bases from J, with 14 bases between. CDR3 nucleotide sequence: TGTGCCAGCAGCCAAGGCGGGTATAGCAAAACAGATACGCAGTATTTT. Translated, it gives CASSQGGYSKTDTQYF.

CDR3 DNA: TGTGCCAGCAGTGAATGGGCTAGCGGGAGCAATGCAGATACGCAGTATTTT. Translated: CASSEWASGSNADTQYF. The rearrangement links TRBV6-1 to TRBJ2-3; TRBD2 agrees at 10 bases. The CDR3 covers 17 residues. With 2 bases clipped from V and 4 bases from J, the junction kept 9 bases outside the gene matches. In germline, CDR1 is MNHNS, CDR2 SASEGT.

This chain uses TRBV10-3 with TRBJ1-5; TRBD1 agrees at 8 bases. V lost 10 bases, J lost 3 bases, and 11 bases stayed unmatched. This CDR3 contains 15 residues. Looked up from germline, CDR1 is ENHRY and CDR2 is SYGVKD. CDR3 in amino acids: CATWGGQGHNQPQHF. CDR3 nucleotide sequence: TGTGCCACGTGGGGTGGACAGGGCCACAATCAGCCCCAGCATTTT.

The chain couples TRBV27 to TRBJ1-1; TRBD1 agrees at 8 bases. With V trimmed by 4 bases and J by 4 bases, 5 bases remained unmatched. Germline-derived CDR1 and CDR2 are MNHEY and SMNVEV (reference sequence). The CDR3 consists of 14 residues. The CDR3 sequence is CASSYHTGGTEAFF. CDR3 sequence (DNA): TGTGCCAGCAGTTATCACACAGGGGGCACTGAAGCTTTCTTT.

The rearrangement joins TRBV6-5 to TRBJ1-3; D ambiguous. The germline V gene encodes CDR1 MNHEY and CDR2 SVGAGI. The CDR3 is made up of 16 amino acids. The V end was cut by 0 bases, the J end by 0 bases, with 9 bases between. The CDR3 DNA reads TGTGCCAGCAGTTACTCGGGAGGGCGCTCTGGAAACACCATATATTTT. Amino acid sequence: CASSYSGGRSGNTIYF.

The gene calls are TRBV18 and TRBJ1-3; D is uncertain. Trimming pared 1 base from V and 0 bases from J, leaving 7 bases between. CDR3 length: 15 amino acids. Germline CDR1 reads KGHSH; CDR2 reads LQKENI. The CDR3 DNA sequence: TGTGCCAGCTCACCACGCGGGGACTCTGGAAACACCATATATTTT. Protein: CASSPRGDSGNTIYF.

This sequence joins TRBV24-1 and TRBJ1-2; 9 bases fit TRBD1. Trimming at V came to 2 bases and at J to 1 base, leaving 4 bases not matched to a gene. The germline CDR1 and CDR2 sequences are KGHDR and SFDVKD. The CDR3 length is 16 residues. In DNA, the CDR3 is TGTGCCACCAGTGATTCCCGGACAGGGGATAACTATGGCTACACCTTC. It encodes CATSDSRTGDNYGYTF.

The gene calls are TRBV24-1 and TRBJ1-2, with D perhaps TRBD1 (6 bases). The V gene's germline CDR1 is KGHDR and CDR2 SFDVKD. The CDR3 sequence is 16 residues long. The V and J ends lost 3 bases and 1 base respectively, with 14 bases between them. CDR3 DNA: TGTGCCACCAGTGATACCGGCAGGGGCTATAACTATGGCTACACCTTC. Protein product: CATSDTGRGYNYGYTF.

The chain couples TRBV29-1 to TRBJ2-7, with TRBD2 matching 7 bases. The CDR3 length is 12 residues. CDR1 and CDR2 (germline): SQVTM, ANQGSEA. J gave up 6 bases and V 5 bases, and 7 bases lay outside the gene matches. CDR3 sequence: CSVWRERSEQYF. The CDR3 region has the DNA TGCAGCGTTTGGCGGGAGCGCTCCGAGCAGTACTTC.

This chain uses TRBV4-3 with TRBJ1-1; 8 bases align to TRBD1. The germline V gene encodes CDR1 LGHNA and CDR2 YSLEER. This CDR3 has 15 amino acids. Germline trimming cut 3 bases from V and 1 base from J; bases unmatched to any gene: 4. The CDR3 coding sequence is TGCGCCAGCAGCCAGGTCGGGACAGGGAACACTGAAGCTTTCTTT. Protein product: CASSQVGTGNTEAFF.